This is a list of T cell receptor beta chains from one sample in a study of T cells in Graves' hyperthyroidism and ophthalmopathy. A single record per CDR3 protein comes from TCRdb applying MiXCR to the multiplex PCR reads. The table records some 620,000 distinct CDR3 sequences, roughly 17% of them present only once. The sequenced sample was blood. These receptors originate from a woman aged 25 to 39 with Graves' hyperthyroidism. CDR3s include the opening cysteine and the closing phenylalanine or tryptophan. A D gene is named only where the DNA matches it firmly. Clone size is not always given. Where it is, it says once, few, many or a class for expanded clones.

j_call	d_call	v_call	clone_size	cdr3_aa	cdr3_nt
TRBJ2-1	TRBD2	TRBV20-1	many	CSARPSGRVEQFF	TGCAGTGCTAGACCTAGCGGGAGGGTTGAGCAGTTCTTC
TRBJ2-1	NA	TRBV20-1	many	CSGKTLEVYNEQFF	TGCAGTGGTAAGACTCTCGAGGTCTACAATGAGCAGTTCTTC
TRBJ1-1	TRBD1	TRBV18	many	CASSPSGTGHTEAFF	TGTGCCAGCTCACCGTCTGGGACAGGCCACACTGAAGCTTTCTTT
TRBJ1-4	TRBD1	TRBV7-2	few	CASSLTVDQGGREKLFF	TGTGCCAGCAGCTTAACTGTGGATCAGGGGGGTCGGGAAAAACTGTTTTTT
TRBJ1-6	NA	TRBV27	NA	CASIRPETVNSPLHF	TGTGCCAGTATAAGGCCGGAGACAGTGAATTCACCCCTCCACTTT
TRBJ2-1	NA	TRBV28	many	CASSSLRGSYNEQFF	TGTGCCAGCAGCTCCCTAAGGGGCTCCTACAATGAGCAGTTCTTC
TRBJ2-5	NA	TRBV11-3	many	CASSMRGTSVGETQYF	TGTGCCAGCAGCATGCGAGGGACATCGGTTGGGGAGACCCAGTACTTC
TRBJ2-1	TRBD2	TRBV20-1	NA	CSARSLALAGTTSYNEQFF	TGCAGTGCTAGATCTTTGGCGCTAGCGGGGACCACCTCCTACAATGAGCAGTTCTTC
TRBJ1-2	NA	TRBV27	NA	CASSREGRNYGYTF	TGTGCCAGCAGTAGGGAGGGGAGGAACTATGGCTACACCTTC
TRBJ1-2	NA	TRBV24-1	few	CATSPDGRDYGYTF	TGTGCCACCAGTCCCGACGGAAGAGACTATGGCTACACCTTC
TRBJ2-1	TRBD2	TRBV9	NA	CASSVDSGLGLPEQFF	TGTGCCAGCAGCGTAGACTCCGGACTAGGTCTCCCTGAGCAGTTCTTC
TRBJ2-1	NA	TRBV20-1	NA	CSARPPTSGKKEQFF	TGCAGTGCTAGGCCCCCGACTAGTGGTAAGAAGGAGCAGTTCTTC
TRBJ2-2	TRBD1	TRBV2	NA	CASSDNRGTGELFF	TGTGCCAGCAGTGACAACAGGGGTACCGGGGAGCTGTTTTTT
TRBJ2-2	TRBD2	TRBV25-1	NA	CASSEWTSGRANTGELFF	TGTGCCAGCAGTGAATGGACTAGCGGGAGGGCGAACACCGGGGAGCTGTTTTTT
TRBJ2-2	NA	TRBV10-3	NA	CAISEPNTGELFF	TGTGCCATCTCAGAGCCGAACACCGGGGAGCTGTTTTTT